The present T cell receptor beta chain was sequenced within a study of CD8 T cells in Susac syndrome. Germline-derived CDR1 and CDR2 are SQVTM and ANQGSEA. The CDR3 consists of 15 residues. Germline trimming cut 5 bases from V and 5 bases from J; bases unmatched to any gene: 9. Random hexamers were used to reverse transcribe 0.5 to 1 ug of RNA. A multiplex approach, immunoSEQ multiplex PCR, amplified TCR beta CDR3 across 54 Vbeta and 13 Jbeta. A single record per CDR3 protein comes from TCRdb applying MiXCR to the immunoSEQ multiplex PCR reads. The repertoire has 70,000 to 100,000 distinct CDR3 sequences, around 96% of them found once; the top ten carry 0.62%.

The specimen was CD8+ T cells from PBMCs. The TCR originated in a human donor with Susac syndrome. This chain joins TRBV29-1 and TRBJ1-5; TRBD1 agrees at 10 bases. The CDR3 here is CSVSGTGDPDQPQHF. The CDR3 nucleotides read TGCAGCGTTTCCGGGACAGGGGACCCGGATCAGCCCCAGCATTTT.